These 24 T cell receptor beta chains came from one sample sequenced in a study of beta chain features in type 1 diabetes. Overall study results and limits: Moderate but significant shortening of TCRB CDR3s was recorded in all four CD4+ subsets from Type 1 diabetes patients.

Expressed TCRB transcripts were sequenced because the isolated RNA had all been reverse transcribed beforehand. The assay was immunoSEQ multiplex PCR, and TCRdb's table has in-frame clones only and misses some. The profile shows about 340,000 clones, 7% to 10% of them singletons. Antigens for these TCRs are unknown. The sample consisted of central memory CD4+ T cells from blood. These receptors all come from a young man with type 1 diabetes.

This clone came up a few times. V is TRBV5-1 and J is TRBJ2-7, with TRBD2 matching 7 bases. Germline CDR1 is SGHRS and CDR2 is YFSETQ. The V and J ends lost 4 bases and 3 bases, in that order; junction bases with no gene match: 1. This CDR3 is built from 12 residues. In DNA form, the CDR3 reads TGCGCCAGCAGCACGGGGGGCTACGAGCAGTACTTC. The encoded protein is CASSTGGYEQYF.

J is TRBJ2-1 and V is TRBV19; 16 bases align to TRBD2. The germline gives CDR1 LNHDA, CDR2 SQIVND (reference sequence). J was trimmed by 9 bases and V by 5 bases; bases with no gene match: 1. The CDR3 runs to 14 residues. Written as DNA, the CDR3 is TGTGCCAGTAGTGGGACTAGCGGGGGGGGTGAGCAGTTCTTC. Its protein is CASSGTSGGGEQFF. Using reference TRBV19 and TRBJ2-1 for the parts outside the CDR3, the full variable domain is DGGITQSPKYLFRKEGQNVTLSCEQNLNHDAMYWYRQDPGQGLRLIYYSQIVNDFQKGDIAEGYSVSREKKESFPLTVTSAQKNPTAFYLCASSGTSGGGEQFFGPGTRLTVL.

This clone appeared a few times. The chain employs TRBV30 and TRBJ2-3; TRBD1 or TRBD2 may be the D gene (5 bases each). CDR3 length: 14 amino acids. Germline V CDR1 and CDR2: GTSNPN, SVGIG (reference sequence). The V and J ends lost 4 bases and 0 bases respectively, with 11 bases between them. CDR3 sequence reads: CAWNGASSTDTQYF. DNA of the CDR3: TGTGCCTGGAACGGGGCTTCTAGCACAGATACGCAGTATTTT.

This clone was picked up many times. The chain recombines TRBV11-2 with TRBJ1-3; D is uncertain. The CDR3 is made up of 13 amino acids. Germline CDR1 and CDR2: SGHAT and FQNNGV. Trimming shortened V by 5 bases and J by 4 bases, and 9 bases separated the two germline ends. CDR3 loop: CASSPPSGNTIYF. CDR3 coding DNA: TGTGCCAGCAGCCCCCCCTCGGGAAACACCATATATTTT.

This clone was seen repeatedly, ten times or more. This chain uses TRBV10-3 with TRBJ2-4; tentatively, D is TRBD1 (6 bases). This CDR3 has 13 residues. CDR1 ENHRY and CDR2 SYGVKD come from the germline V gene. Trimming cost V 4 bases and J 7 bases, with 11 bases left between them. CDR3 in amino acids: CAISATTGNIQYF. DNA of the CDR3: TGTGCCATCAGTGCTACCACAGGGAACATTCAGTACTTC.

This clone was observed a handful of times. The gene calls are TRBV19 and TRBJ2-7; 10 bases agree with TRBD1. Germline-derived CDR1 and CDR2 are LNHDA and SQIVND (reference sequence). V lost 7 bases and J lost 0; bases outside the gene matches: 6. The length of the CDR3 is 15 residues. CDR3 bases: TGTGCCAGTACTTCTAGGACAGGGGGCTCCTACGAGCAGTACTTC. It codes for CASTSRTGGSYEQYF.

In this sample, this clone turned up many times. This chain joins TRBV7-9 and TRBJ2-5; tentatively, D is TRBD2 (5 bases). Trimming removed 3 bases at V and 1 base at J, with 9 bases between. This CDR3 has 14 amino acids. The germline CDR1 and CDR2 sequences are SEHNR and FQNEAQ (reference sequence). CDR3 sequence (DNA): TGTGCCAGCAGCTTCACCCGGGGCCAAGAGACCCAGTACTTC. Its protein product is CASSFTRGQETQYF.

The rearrangement uses TRBV19 and TRBJ2-7; 8 nucleotides match TRBD1. The germline CDR1 and CDR2 sequences are LNHDA and SQIVND (reference sequence). The J segment lost 6 bases and the V segment lost 5 bases, leaving 9 bases of the junction unmatched. This CDR3 contains 14 residues. CDR3 in DNA: TGTGCCAGTAGTCCGGACAGGGAGAATACCGAGCAGTACTTC. Translating it yields CASSPDRENTEQYF.

J is TRBJ2-1 and V is TRBV27; 7 nucleotides agree with TRBD2. The CDR3 length is 14 residues. V trimming: 4 bases; J trimming: 2 bases; junction bases outside the gene matches: 2. The germline gives CDR1 MNHEY, CDR2 SMNVEV (reference sequence). CDR3 coding DNA: TGTGCCAGCAGTTGGGGGGGACCCTACAATGAGCAGTTCTTC. Translation gives CASSWGGPYNEQFF.

This clone occurred a few times. This rearrangement joins TRBV9 to TRBJ2-3, with 13 bases fitting TRBD2. Germline CDR1 SGDLS, CDR2 YYNGEE. The CDR3 loop spans 16 amino acids. The V and J ends lost 1 base and 6 bases, in that order; junction bases with no gene match: 5. The CDR3: CASSVRLAGGEDTQYF. CDR3 coding DNA: TGTGCCAGCAGCGTAAGACTAGCGGGGGGCGAGGATACGCAGTATTTT.

Only one count was recorded for this clone. This sequence joins TRBV5-1 and TRBJ1-6, with 7 bases fitting TRBD1. The CDR3 contains 17 residues. Trimming at V came to 4 bases and at J to 0 bases, leaving 7 bases not matched to a gene. The germline CDR1 and CDR2 sequences are SGHRS and YFSETQ. CDR3 loop: CASSLGQASSYNSPLHF. The DNA for the CDR3 is TGCGCCAGCAGCCTCGGACAGGCGAGCTCCTATAATTCACCCCTCCACTTT.

This rearrangement joins TRBV7-2 to TRBJ1-5, with D unclear. V lost 3 bases and J 6 bases, leaving 6 bases between the germline ends. The V gene's germline CDR1 is SGHTA and CDR2 FQGNSA. The CDR3 is 12 amino acids. The CDR3 loop reads CASSLGGQPQHF. Written as DNA, the CDR3 is TGTGCCAGCAGCTTGGGAGGTCAGCCCCAGCATTTT.

The CDR3 DNA sequence: TGTGCTAGTGGTTTGGGTGACAGGGTCTATGGCTACACCTTC. Residues: CASGLGDRVYGYTF. This chain connects TRBV12-5 to TRBJ1-2, with 7 bases identical to TRBD1. The CDR3 is 14 amino acids. Germline CDR1 is LGHNT and CDR2 is FRNRAP. The ends lost 1 base at V and 4 bases at J; junction bases unmatched: 3.

The V and J genes are TRBV5-1 and TRBJ1-1; D unclear. V was pared by 4 bases and J by 4 bases, with 20 bases between. Germline CDR1 and CDR2: SGHRS and YFSETQ. This CDR3 comprises 16 residues. For the CDR3, the DNA is TGCGCCAGCAGCCCGGGGTGGGGTCTGGGCGGCACTGAAGCTTTCTTT. It yields the protein CASSPGWGLGGTEAFF.

The genes are TRBV30 and TRBJ1-6, with D unclear. The CDR3 is made up of 14 amino acids. The germline V and J ends were trimmed by 0 bases and 14 bases, with 17 bases remaining between them. Germline CDR1 reads GTSNPN; CDR2 reads SVGIG (reference sequence). CDR3 coding DNA: TGTGCCTGGAGTGTAGAAGTTCGGGATTTGGCCCTCCACTTT. This translates into CAWSVEVRDLALHF.

This clone was recorded a few times. V and J are TRBV7-2 and TRBJ2-7; 9 nucleotides align to TRBD1. Per the germline V gene, CDR1 is SGHTA and CDR2 is FQGNSA. J lost 5 bases, V lost 0 bases, and 5 bases had no gene match. The CDR3 runs 15 residues. In DNA, the CDR3 is TGTGCCAGCAGCTTAGCCGGGACAGGGTCCCACGAGCAGTACTTC. It codes for CASSLAGTGSHEQYF.

The CDR3 DNA follows: TGTGCCAGCGGGGCTACCGGAGGTCAGCCCCAGCATTTT. It is translated as CASGATGGQPQHF. The rearrangement uses TRBV2 and TRBJ1-5; tentatively, D is TRBD1 (5 bases). Between the trimmed V and J ends, which lost 8 bases and 6 bases, there was a span of 14 bases. CDR1 and CDR2 (germline): SNHLY, FYNNEI. The CDR3 sequence is 13 residues long.

This clone appeared a few times. The V gene is TRBV5-6, the J gene TRBJ2-5; TRBD2 is a possible D gene (8 bases). The CDR3 has 16 residues. Trimming removed 0 bases from V and 6 bases from J, with 18 bases in between. The V gene's germline CDR1 is SGHDT and CDR2 YYEEEE. The CDR3 region has the DNA TGTGCCAGCAGCTTGGATGGACAGGCGGGAGGAAAGACCCAGTACTTC. Its translation is CASSLDGQAGGKTQYF.

V usage is TRBV10-3 and J usage is TRBJ2-5, with D possibly being TRBD2 (6 bases). The CDR3 runs to 13 residues. Germline CDR1 ENHRY, CDR2 SYGVKD. The V gene lost 4 bases and the J gene lost 3 bases, with 9 bases spanning the gap. The CDR3 region has the DNA TGTGCCATCAGTGTCGGAGGGAAAGAGACCCAGTACTTC. Its translation: CAISVGGKETQYF.

This clone was seen only a few times. The rearrangement links TRBV5-1 to TRBJ1-1; D is unclear. The CDR3 contains 13 residues. Germline CDR1 reads SGHRS; CDR2 reads YFSETQ. V was shortened by 3 bases and J by 1 base, with 7 bases between the two germline ends. For the CDR3, the DNA is TGCGCCAGCAGCTCGGTAAGGAACACTGAAGCTTTCTTT. Translating gives CASSSVRNTEAFF.

This clone was counted only a few times. The rearrangement uses TRBV29-1 and TRBJ2-3, with TRBD2 as a possible D gene (6 bases). The CDR3 is 15 residues long. CDR1 and CDR2 (germline): SQVTM, ANQGSEA. The V and J ends lost 6 bases and 3 bases respectively, with 19 bases between them. The CDR3 is CSVDWRGAGTDTQYF. The CDR3 coding sequence is TGCAGCGTAGACTGGAGGGGTGCGGGGACAGATACGCAGTATTTT.

This clone has just a few counts. This chain uses TRBV9 with TRBJ2-3, with 8 bases that match TRBD2. CDR3 length: 18 amino acids. The junction had 16 bases not matched to a gene; V was cut back by 4 bases and J by 3 bases. CDR1 and CDR2 from the germline V gene are SGDLS and YYNGEE. The CDR3 DNA follows: TGTGCCAGCAGCCACCCCAGGGACGGGGGGGCCCAAACAGATACGCAGTATTTT. Residues: CASSHPRDGGAQTDTQYF.

This clone counts as medium-sized. In the same sample, other DNA sequences code for this CDR3. The V call is TRBV7-9, the J call TRBJ2-2, with D perhaps matching TRBD1 (6 bases). Trimming removed 4 bases from V and 1 base from J, with 7 bases in between. Germline-derived CDR1 and CDR2 are SEHNR and FQNEAQ (reference sequence). The CDR3 consists of 14 residues. This CDR3 is CASSSDRNTGELFF. The CDR3 DNA reads TGTGCCAGCAGCTCGGACAGGAACACCGGGGAGCTGTTTTTT. The full variable domain, its missing parts supplied by reference TRBV7-9 and TRBJ2-2, is DTGVSQNPRHKITKRGQNVTFRCDPISEHNRLYWYRQTLGQGPEFLTYFQNEAQLEKSRLLSDRFSAERPKGSFSTLEIQRTEQGDSAMYLCASSSDRNTGELFFGEGSRLTVL.

There are a few counts of this clone. This chain connects TRBV2 to TRBJ1-1; 8 nucleotides align to TRBD1. This CDR3 is built from 13 residues. Germline lookup yields CDR1 SNHLY and CDR2 FYNNEI. The V segment lost 6 bases and the J segment 4 bases; nucleotides outside the gene matches: 4. Here the CDR3 reads CASSMTGVTEAFF. The DNA of the CDR3 is TGTGCCAGCAGCATGACAGGGGTCACTGAAGCTTTCTTT. Supplemented by reference TRBV2 and TRBJ1-1, the full variable domain reads EPEVTQTPSHQVTQMGQEVILRCVPISNHLYFYWYRQILGQKVEFLVSFYNNEISEKSEIFDDQFSVERPDGSNFTLKIRSTKLEDSAMYFCASSMTGVTEAFFGQGTRLTVV.